This TCR beta chain is from a study of OX40 agonist ivuxolimab in advanced cancers. The V and J ends lost 4 bases and 4 bases respectively, with 11 bases between them. This CDR3 contains 14 residues. Germline loops: CDR1 SGHNT, CDR2 YYREEE (reference sequence). As for this clone: Its antigen is currently unknown.

Assay used: immunoSEQ multiplex PCR; TCRdb lists only in-frame clones, some missing. The sample has about 57,000 clones, 75% to 85% seen once. General study findings and limits: Antigen targets of the expanded peripheral T cells went undetermined.

This TCR came from an adult with an advanced solid tumor such as melanoma, head and neck, liver or kidney cancer. The chain uses TRBV5-4 and TRBJ2-2; the D is unclear. This sample comprised CD4+ or CD8+ T cells sorted from blood, obtained in a trial of the OX40 agonist ivuxolimab. The CDR3, as DNA: TGTGCCAGCAGCCAGAATTTGGGCACCGGGGAGCTGTTTTTT. Protein sequence: CASSQNLGTGELFF.